The sequence of this T cell receptor (beta chain) was determined in a study of blood T cell repertoires in COVID-19. Turning to the study itself: Some COVID-19 samples were acute and others convalescent; all came from the United States, Italy and Spain.

Trimming took off 4 bases at V and 0 bases at J, with 10 bases between the two ends. The CDR3 is 15 amino acids. The germline V gene has CDR1 MGHRA and CDR2 YSYEKL. TCRdb's table, derived via immunoSEQ multiplex PCR, lists solely in-frame clones and lacks some. The sample includes more than 300,000 clones, more than 70% of them seen just once. Sequenced material: PBMCs or T cells enriched from blood (not recorded which). J is TRBJ1-3 and V is TRBV4-1; D remains ambiguous. This receptor was obtained from a man between 35 and 55 years old in a cohort exposed to, infected with or recovered from COVID-19 (not recorded which). CDR3 protein: CASSPSSYSGNTIYF. In DNA form, the CDR3 reads TGCGCCAGCAGCCCTTCCAGTTACTCTGGAAACACCATATATTTT.